This T cell receptor (beta chain) is from a study of Ad26.COV2.S vaccination and SARS-CoV-2 variants. Study summary: The donor participated in the COV1001 trial, in its Ad26.COV2.S arm. Into the muscle, Ad26.COV2.S was dosed once or twice, 56 days apart.

This clone has only one observation. Indicated treatment: 15 to 20 received Ad26.COV2.S at low or high dose, single or two shots; 5 received placebo; per-sample allocation not given. Each sample was drawn 63 days after the first injection (of vaccine or placebo). The sample came from a Boston adult aged 18-55 years. In the vaccine, an Ad26 vector expressed the SARS-CoV-2 spike of the Wuhan strain. There are 13 residues in the CDR3. Trimming took 2 bases from V and 9 from J, leaving 10 bases between them. Per the germline V gene, CDR1 is MDHEN and CDR2 is SYDVKM. Generated by immunoSEQ multiplex PCR, the TCRdb table keeps only in-frame clones and is missing some. Here the sample spans 450,000 to 550,000 clones, approximately 89% being singletons.

J is TRBJ2-2 and V is TRBV28, with no clear D. This TCR derives from a person aged 18-60 years who received the Ad26.COV2.S COVID-19 vaccine or a placebo. This sample comprised peripheral blood, obtained in a trial of Ad26.COV2.S vaccine versus placebo. The CDR3 reads CASSLSDPRELFF. In DNA, the CDR3 is TGTGCCAGCAGTTTAAGCGATCCCCGGGAGCTGTTTTTT.